This T cell receptor beta chain originates from a study of blood T cells in healthy people across ages. Study-wide findings and caveats: Per million T cells, TCR beta diversity dropped roughly linearly as age increased.

A second PCR, run for about 6 to 11 cycles, used a sample-barcoded 5' primer plus a J-beta primer mix. Each CDR3 protein is one row after TCRdb ran MiXCR on the 5' RACE reads. The table lists a few hundred thousand distinct CDR3 sequences, about 27% of them singletons. Of note for this clonotype: The antigen is undetermined.

The donors, healthy Caucasians from Russia, were aged about 6 to 90. V was clipped by 0 bases and J by 4 bases, with 15 bases between them. CDR3 length: 15 amino acids. CDR1 and CDR2 (germline): SQVTM, ANQGSEA. The same sample was also used in a study of T cells of mothers and their children. That investigation notes: Thymic selection molds TCR recombination output in a comparable way in related and unrelated pairs. Unrelated mother-child pairs always had slightly, but never significantly, lower normalized overlap than related pairs.

The chain uses TRBV29-1 and TRBJ1-2; D is unclear. The TCR was taken from a boy under 10 years old in good health. Input material: blood. The CDR3 loop reads CSVEDRPLAVYGYTF. The CDR3 nucleotides are TGCAGCGTTGAAGATCGGCCCTTGGCAGTCTATGGCTACACCTTC.